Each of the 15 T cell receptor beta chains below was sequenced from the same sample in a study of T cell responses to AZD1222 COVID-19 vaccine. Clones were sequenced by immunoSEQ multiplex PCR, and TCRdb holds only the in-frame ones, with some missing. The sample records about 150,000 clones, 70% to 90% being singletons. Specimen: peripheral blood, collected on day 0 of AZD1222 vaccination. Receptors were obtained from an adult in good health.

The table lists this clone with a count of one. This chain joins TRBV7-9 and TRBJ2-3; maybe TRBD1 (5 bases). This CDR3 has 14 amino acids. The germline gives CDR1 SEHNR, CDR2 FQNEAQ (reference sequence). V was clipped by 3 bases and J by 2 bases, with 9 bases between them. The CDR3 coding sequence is TGTGCCAGCAGCTTCCAGGGTACCACAGATACGCAGTATTTT. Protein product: CASSFQGTTDTQYF.

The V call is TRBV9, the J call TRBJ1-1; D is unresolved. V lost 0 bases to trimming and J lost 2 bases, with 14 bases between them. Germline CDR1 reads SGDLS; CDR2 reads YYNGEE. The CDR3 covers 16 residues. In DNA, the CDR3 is TGTGCCAGCAGCGTAGGTGGAGGGTACGGCAACACTGAAGCTTTCTTT. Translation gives CASSVGGGYGNTEAFF.

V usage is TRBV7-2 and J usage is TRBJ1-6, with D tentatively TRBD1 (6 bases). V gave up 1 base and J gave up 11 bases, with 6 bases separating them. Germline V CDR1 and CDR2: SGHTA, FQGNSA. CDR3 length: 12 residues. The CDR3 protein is CASSLDRAPLHF. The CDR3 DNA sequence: TGTGCCAGCAGCTTAGACAGGGCACCCCTCCACTTT.

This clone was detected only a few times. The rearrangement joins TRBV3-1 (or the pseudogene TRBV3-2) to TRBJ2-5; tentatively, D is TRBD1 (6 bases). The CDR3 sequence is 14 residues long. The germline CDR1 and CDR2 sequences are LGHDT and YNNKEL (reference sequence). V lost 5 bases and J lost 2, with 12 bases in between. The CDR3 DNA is TGTGCCAGCAGCTCATCTGGACAGCAAGAGACCCAGTACTTC. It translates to CASSSSGQQETQYF.

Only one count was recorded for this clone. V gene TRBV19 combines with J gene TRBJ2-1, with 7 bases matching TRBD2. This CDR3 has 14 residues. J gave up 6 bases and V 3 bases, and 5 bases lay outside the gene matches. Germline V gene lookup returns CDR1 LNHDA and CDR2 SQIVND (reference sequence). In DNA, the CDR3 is TGTGCCAGTAGTATTTACTGGACTAGCAATGAGCAGTTCTTC. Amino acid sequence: CASSIYWTSNEQFF. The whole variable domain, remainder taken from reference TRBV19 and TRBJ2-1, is DGGITQSPKYLFRKEGQNVTLSCEQNLNHDAMYWYRQDPGQGLRLIYYSQIVNDFQKGDIAEGYSVSREKKESFPLTVTSAQKNPTAFYLCASSIYWTSNEQFFGPGTRLTVL.

CDR3 protein: CASSLFGHIISDTQYF. The CDR3 DNA follows: TGTGCCAGCAGTTTATTTGGCCATATTATTTCAGATACGCAGTATTTT. This chain uses TRBV27 with TRBJ2-3; D is undetermined. The germline V and J ends were trimmed by 1 base and 4 bases, with 15 bases remaining between them. The CDR3 covers 16 residues. Per the germline V gene, CDR1 is MNHEY and CDR2 is SMNVEV (reference sequence).

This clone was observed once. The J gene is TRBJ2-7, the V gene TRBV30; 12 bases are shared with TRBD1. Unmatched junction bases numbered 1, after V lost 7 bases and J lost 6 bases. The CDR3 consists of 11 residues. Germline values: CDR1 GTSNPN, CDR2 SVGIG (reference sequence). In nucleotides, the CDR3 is TGTGCCTTGGGACAGGGGGCCGAGCAGTACTTC. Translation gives CALGQGAEQYF.

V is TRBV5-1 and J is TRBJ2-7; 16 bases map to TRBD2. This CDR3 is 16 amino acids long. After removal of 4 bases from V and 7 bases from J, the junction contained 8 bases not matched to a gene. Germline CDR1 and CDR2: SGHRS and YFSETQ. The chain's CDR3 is CASSGGLAGGPREQYF. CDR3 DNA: TGCGCCAGCAGCGGGGGACTAGCGGGAGGGCCTAGGGAGCAGTACTTC. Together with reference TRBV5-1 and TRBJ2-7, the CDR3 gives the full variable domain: KAGVTQTPRYLIKTRGQQVTLSCSPISGHRSVSWYQQTPGQGLQFLFEYFSETQRNKGNFPGRFSGRQFSNSRSEMNVSTLELGDSALYLCASSGGLAGGPREQYFGPGTRLTVT.

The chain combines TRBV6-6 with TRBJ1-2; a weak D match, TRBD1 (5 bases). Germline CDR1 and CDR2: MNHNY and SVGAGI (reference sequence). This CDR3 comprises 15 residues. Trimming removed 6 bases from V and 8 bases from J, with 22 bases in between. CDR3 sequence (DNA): TGTGCCAGCAGACAACACCTGGTGGGGGTGGAAGGCTACACCTTC. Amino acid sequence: CASRQHLVGVEGYTF.

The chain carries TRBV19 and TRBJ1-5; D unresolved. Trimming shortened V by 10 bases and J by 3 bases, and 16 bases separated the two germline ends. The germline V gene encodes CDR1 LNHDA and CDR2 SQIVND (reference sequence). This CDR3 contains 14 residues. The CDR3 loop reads CATKPLVNNQPQHF. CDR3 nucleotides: TGTGCCACCAAGCCACTGGTGAACAATCAGCCCCAGCATTTT.

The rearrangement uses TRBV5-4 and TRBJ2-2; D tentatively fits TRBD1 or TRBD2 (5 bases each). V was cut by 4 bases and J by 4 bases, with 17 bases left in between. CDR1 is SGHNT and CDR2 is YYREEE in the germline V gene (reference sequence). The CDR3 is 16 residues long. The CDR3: CASSPATGPITGELFF. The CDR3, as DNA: TGTGCCAGCAGCCCCGCTACGGGACCGATCACCGGGGAGCTGTTTTTT.

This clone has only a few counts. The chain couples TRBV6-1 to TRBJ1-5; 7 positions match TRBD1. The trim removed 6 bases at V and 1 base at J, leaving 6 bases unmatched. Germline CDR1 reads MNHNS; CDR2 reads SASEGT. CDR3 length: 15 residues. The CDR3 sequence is CASRLQGISNQPQHF. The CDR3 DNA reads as TGTGCCAGCAGATTACAGGGGATAAGCAATCAGCCCCAGCATTTT.

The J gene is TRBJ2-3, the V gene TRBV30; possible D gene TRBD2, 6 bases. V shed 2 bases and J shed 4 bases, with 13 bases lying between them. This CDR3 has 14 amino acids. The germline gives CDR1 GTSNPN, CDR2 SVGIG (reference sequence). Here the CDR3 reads CAWSIGGAADTQYF. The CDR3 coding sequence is TGTGCCTGGAGTATCGGGGGTGCAGCAGATACGCAGTATTTT.

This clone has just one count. CDR3 nucleotide sequence: TGTGCCAGCAGCCCACACAATCAGCCCCAGCATTTT. Its protein is CASSPHNQPQHF. The chain combines TRBV12-3 or TRBV12-4 with TRBJ1-5; the D is unclear. V dropped 6 bases and J dropped 3 bases, with 6 bases sitting between them. CDR3 length: 12 amino acids.

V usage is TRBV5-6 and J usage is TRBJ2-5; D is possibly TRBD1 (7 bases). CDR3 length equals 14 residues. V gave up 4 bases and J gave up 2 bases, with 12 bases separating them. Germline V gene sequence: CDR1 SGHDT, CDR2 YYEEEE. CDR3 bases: TGTGCCAGCAGCCGGGGGACAGCACAAGAGACCCAGTACTTC. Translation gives CASSRGTAQETQYF. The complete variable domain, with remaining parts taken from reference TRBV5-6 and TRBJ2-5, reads DAGVTQSPTHLIKTRGQQVTLRCSPKSGHDTVSWYQQALGQGPQFIFQYYEEEERQRGNFPDRFSGHQFPNYSSELNVNALLLGDSALYLCASSRGTAQETQYFGPGTRLLVL.